Described below is a single T cell receptor beta chain sequence and its context. No antigen is known for it. This specimen belongs to a study of T cell repertoires in ileal Crohn's disease. Study details: The M6 sample came from neoterminal ileum during colonoscopy after surgery.

Only in-frame clones appear in the TCRdb table, and some are missing; sequencing was by immunoSEQ multiplex PCR. The repertoire includes about 12,000 clones, 75% to 90% of them detected once, and approximately 11% sits in the top ten. The sample's time point: neoterminal ileum biopsy at postoperative endoscopy, about 6 months after surgery. Germline V CDR1 and CDR2: SGHTA, FQGNSA. This CDR3 contains 15 residues. V shed 2 bases and J shed 0 bases, with 10 bases lying between them. Study-level points and caveats: All patients with clonality above 26.8% had endoscopic recurrence. Within the first postoperative year, endoscopy came at median roughly 7.3 months.

The chain joins TRBV7-2 to TRBJ1-1; D possibly corresponds to TRBD1 (5 bases). Material: ileal tissue. This sequence was found in an adult with Crohn's disease. This CDR3 is CASSLWGSLNTEAFF. CDR3 nucleotides: TGTGCCAGCAGCTTATGGGGCAGCCTGAACACTGAAGCTTTCTTT. The full variable domain, rest sourced from reference TRBV7-2 and TRBJ1-1, is GAGVSQSPSNKVTEKGKDVELRCDPISGHTALYWYRQSLGQGLEFLIYFQGNSAPDKSGLPSDRFSAERTGGSVSTLTIQRTQQEDSAVYLCASSLWGSLNTEAFFGQGTRLTVV.